The clone carrying this TCR beta chain was recorded at least ten times. The antigen remains unidentified. Deletions cut 10 bases from V and 4 bases from J, with 15 bases between. The CDR3 runs to 13 residues. Germline-derived CDR1 and CDR2 are MNHEY and SVGAGI. This sample is drawn from a study of blood T cells in healthy people across ages. General study results and limits: The donors' CMV status was not determined, possibly confounding changes in expanded clonotypes. It was the long-lived donors that had more naive CD4+ cells and higher diversity than aged donors.

A second PCR of about 6 to 11 cycles used a sample-barcoded 5' primer and a J-beta primer mix. Every cDNA molecule bore a tag from a template-switch adaptor containing 12 random nucleotides. TCRdb passed the 5' RACE reads through MiXCR, listing each CDR3 protein once. Found here are some 1.4 million distinct CDR3 sequences, 42% of them singletons; the top ten hold approximately 7.9%. This TCR was sampled from a woman aged 18-29 years in good health. The V gene is TRBV6-5, the J gene TRBJ2-3; tentatively, D is TRBD2 (5 bases). Sequencing was done on a sample of blood. This CDR3 is CATFSVGADTQYF. CDR3 DNA: TGTGCCACCTTTAGCGTCGGCGCAGATACGCAGTATTTT.